The rows below give T cell receptor beta chains drawn from one sample of a study of cytomegalovirus exposure and HLA in healthy donors. Profiling relied on immunoSEQ multiplex PCR, and the TCRdb table lists in-frame clones only, not all of them. Among 100,000 to 120,000 clones listed, over 65% were seen once. The material sequenced was PBMCs. Source of these receptors: a man aged 30 to 45 in good health and CMV-seropositive. Each CDR3 is given with its conserved first and last residue. The D gene is left open where the match is weak. The listing skips clone size in some rows; elsewhere it reads once, few, many or a size class.

>TRBV4-3|TRBJ2-1|TRBD2|18|.
CASSQERGLAGGPGEQFF
TGCGCCAGCAGCCAAGAGCGGGGGCTAGCGGGGGGTCCCGGTGAGCAGTTCTTC
>TRBV7-6|TRBJ2-3|TRBD2|16|once
CASSSSGGGAPDTQYF
TGTGCCAGCAGCTCATCTGGCGGGGGGGCCCCCGATACGCAGTATTTT
>TRBV5-1|TRBJ2-5|TRBD1|17|.
CASRGWGQGATGETQYF
TGCGCCAGCAGAGGATGGGGGCAGGGGGCGACGGGAGAGACCCAGTACTTC
>TRBV7-6|TRBJ2-7|TRBD1|15|once
CASSAGQGLNYEQYF
TGTGCCAGCAGCGCGGGACAGGGGCTAAACTACGAGCAGTACTTC
>TRBV5-1|TRBJ1-1|.|16|.
CASSNEGSGVRTEAFF
TGCGCCAGCAGCAATGAGGGCTCAGGAGTGAGGACTGAAGCTTTCTTT
>TRBV9|TRBJ2-1|.|16|.
CASSSAGSGEMDEQFF
TGTGCCAGCAGCTCCGCCGGGTCAGGGGAAATGGATGAGCAGTTCTTC
>TRBV7-9|TRBJ1-2|.|12|.
CASSLATYGYTF
TGTGCCAGCAGCTTAGCTACTTATGGCTACACCTTC
>TRBV4-1|TRBJ1-2|.|15|few
CASSQDRGEDYGYTF
TGCGCCAGCAGCCAAGATCGCGGGGAAGACTATGGCTACACCTTC
>TRBV11-2|TRBJ2-7|TRBD1|13|.
CASSLTGFNEQYF
TGTGCCAGCAGCCTGACAGGGTTCAACGAGCAGTACTTC
>TRBV11-2|TRBJ2-1|.|12|.
CASSLSRNEQFF
TGTGCCAGCAGCTTATCTCGGAATGAGCAGTTCTTC
>TRBV19|TRBJ2-5|TRBD2|15|.
CASTTGGGTQETQYF
TGTGCCAGTACCACCGGGGGGGGCACTCAAGAGACCCAGTACTTC
>TRBV9|TRBJ1-3|TRBD1|16|few
CASSTHRGLSGNTIYF
TGTGCCAGCAGCACCCACAGGGGACTCTCTGGAAACACCATATATTTT
>TRBV28|TRBJ2-7|TRBD1|14|.
CASSLQGDSYEQYF
TGTGCCAGCAGCCTTCAGGGGGACTCCTACGAGCAGTACTTC
>TRBV5-1|TRBJ1-1|.|13|.
CASSRGFNTEAFF
TGCGCCAGCAGCAGGGGCTTTAACACTGAAGCTTTCTTT
>TRBV5-5|TRBJ1-3|.|15|.
CASSLDTSSGNTIYF
TGTGCCAGCAGCTTAGACACCTCCTCTGGAAACACCATATATTTT
>TRBV7-2|TRBJ1-2|.|15|.
CASSSGAGSRYGYTF
TGTGCCAGCAGCTCCGGGGCGGGGTCTCGCTATGGCTACACCTTC
>TRBV28|TRBJ1-5|.|13|.
CGGGRDGNQPQHF
TGTGGGGGGGGCAGGGATGGCAATCAGCCCCAGCATTTT
>TRBV30|TRBJ2-5|TRBD1|17|once
CAWNGARGTGVRETQYF
TGTGCCTGGAATGGGGCGCGTGGGACAGGGGTTCGGGAGACCCAGTACTTC
>TRBV5-6|TRBJ1-2|.|13|once
CASSRGSPGGYTF
TGTGCCAGCAGCCGGGGGTCTCCCGGGGGCTACACCTTC
>TRBV12-5|TRBJ1-2|.|15|.
CASGPSQALLDGYTF
TGTGCTAGTGGTCCATCCCAGGCCCTTTTAGACGGCTACACCTTC
>TRBV10-3|TRBJ2-3|TRBD2|16|once
CAIRETPGLASDTQYF
TGTGCCATCAGGGAGACCCCAGGACTAGCCTCAGATACGCAGTATTTT
>TRBV25-1|TRBJ1-6|.|14|.
CASTRGASDSPLHF
TGTGCCAGCACGCGGGGGGCAAGTGATTCACCCCTCCACTTT
>TRBV27|TRBJ2-5|.|11|.
CASGMGGTQYF
TGTGCCAGCGGGATGGGGGGGACCCAGTACTTC
>TRBV11-3|TRBJ1-3|.|13|.
CASSSGRGNTIYF
TGTGCCAGCAGCTCCGGTCGGGGAAACACCATATATTTT
>TRBV9|TRBJ2-3|TRBD1|15|.
CASSPGTVSTDTQYF
TGTGCCAGCAGCCCAGGGACAGTTAGCACAGATACGCAGTATTTT